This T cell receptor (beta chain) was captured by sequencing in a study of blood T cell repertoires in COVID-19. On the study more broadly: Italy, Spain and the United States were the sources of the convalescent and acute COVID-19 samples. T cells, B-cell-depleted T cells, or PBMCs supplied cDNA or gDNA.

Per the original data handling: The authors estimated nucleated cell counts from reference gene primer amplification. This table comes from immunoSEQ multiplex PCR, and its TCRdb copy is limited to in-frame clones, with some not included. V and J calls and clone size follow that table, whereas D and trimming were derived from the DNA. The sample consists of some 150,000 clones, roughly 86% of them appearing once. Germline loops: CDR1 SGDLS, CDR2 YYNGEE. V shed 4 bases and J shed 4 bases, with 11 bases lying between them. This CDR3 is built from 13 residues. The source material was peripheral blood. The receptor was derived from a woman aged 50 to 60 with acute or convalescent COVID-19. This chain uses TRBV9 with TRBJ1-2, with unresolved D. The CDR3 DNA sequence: TGTGCCAGCAGCTCCGGAGGGCCCTATGGCTACACCTTC. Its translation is CASSSGGPYGYTF.